The 21 T cell receptor beta chains below were found in one sample sequenced in a study of shared clonotypes between healthy human individuals. Profiled with immunoSEQ multiplex PCR; TCRdb holds only in-frame clones, not every one. The profile shows about 1.5 million clones, roughly 96% of them singletons. The sample was naive CD4+ T cells sorted from blood. Subset indicated: CD45RA+ positively selected. These TCRs come from a man aged 25 to 45 in good health.

This rearrangement joins TRBV2 to TRBJ2-7; D is ambiguous. CDR3 size: 13 residues. Germline V gene data show CDR1 as SNHLY and CDR2 as FYNNEI. V shed 7 bases and J shed 5 bases, with 15 bases lying between them. CDR3 residues: CASKVGVEDEQYF. The CDR3 DNA reads as TGTGCCAGCAAAGTCGGAGTTGAAGACGAGCAGTACTTC.

The chain uses TRBV18 and TRBJ2-3; D unresolved. Trimming removed 3 bases from V and 0 bases from J, with 10 bases in between. Germline V gives CDR1 KGHSH, CDR2 LQKENI. This CDR3 contains 15 residues. The CDR3 reads CASSPASSSTDTQYF. For the CDR3, the DNA is TGTGCCAGCTCACCGGCCTCATCTAGCACAGATACGCAGTATTTT.

DNA for the CDR3: TGCGCCAGCAGCCCGGACAGGGTAAATGAAGCTTTCTTT. This gives the protein CASSPDRVNEAFF. The chain is built from TRBV5-1 and TRBJ1-1; 8 positions match TRBD1. Per germline, CDR1 SGHRS and CDR2 YFSETQ. There are 13 residues in the CDR3. J was trimmed by 7 bases and V by 4 bases; bases with no gene match: 6.

This sequence joins TRBV10-3 and TRBJ2-1; tentative D call: TRBD1 (5 bases). The V and J ends lost 8 bases and 9 bases respectively, with 20 bases between them. Germline lookup yields CDR1 ENHRY and CDR2 SYGVKD. CDR3 size: 14 residues. The CDR3 coding sequence is TGTGCCATCCAGGGTGACCTCACTGATTTTGAGCAGTTCTTC. Encoded protein: CAIQGDLTDFEQFF.

The chain recombines TRBV19 with TRBJ2-2; possibly TRBD1 or TRBD2 for D (5 bases each). The germline CDR1 and CDR2 sequences are LNHDA and SQIVND (reference sequence). CDR3 size: 13 residues. V was pared by 8 bases and J by 8 bases, with 15 bases between. In DNA, the CDR3 is TGTGCCAGTCAACGGGGCGCAGGGGGGGAGCTGTTTTTT. Protein product: CASQRGAGGELFF.

The genes are TRBV10-1 and TRBJ2-7, with TRBD1 matching over 9 bases. V trimming: 2 bases; J trimming: 2 bases; junction bases outside the gene matches: 4. This CDR3 has 15 residues. Germline V CDR1 and CDR2: WNHNN, SYGVQD (reference sequence). The CDR3 protein is CASSEARTGAYEQYF. CDR3 bases: TGCGCCAGCAGTGAGGCGAGGACAGGGGCCTACGAGCAGTACTTC.

This sequence joins TRBV19 and TRBJ2-5, with D possibly being TRBD1 (6 bases). The end of the DNA aligns better with TRBJ2-7, so the J call may be wrong. The germline gives CDR1 LNHDA, CDR2 SQIVND (reference sequence). There are 15 residues in the CDR3. This CDR3 reads CASALPTGPYHEQYF. The CDR3 region has the DNA TGTGCCAGTGCCCTTCCGACAGGACCCTACCACGAGCAGTACTTC.

The chain employs TRBV27 and TRBJ2-3; a possible D gene is TRBD2 (6 bases). Germline V gives CDR1 MNHEY, CDR2 SMNVEV (reference sequence). V was pared by 4 bases and J by 3 bases, with 14 bases between. This CDR3 is built from 15 residues. In DNA, the CDR3 is TGTGCCAGCAGTTCTGCCGGGACTGATACAGATACGCAGTATTTT. This encodes CASSSAGTDTDTQYF.

The rearrangement uses TRBV9 and TRBJ2-5; D uncertain. V was trimmed by 0 bases and J by 2 bases, leaving 14 bases between them. CDR3 length: 16 amino acids. CDR1 is SGDLS and CDR2 is YYNGEE in the germline V gene. The CDR3 loop is CASSVARAAQQETQYF. The CDR3 DNA reads as TGTGCCAGCAGCGTAGCTAGGGCAGCCCAGCAAGAGACCCAGTACTTC.

The rearrangement uses TRBV28 and TRBJ1-5; 11 nucleotides line up with TRBD1. V trimming: 7 bases; J trimming: 7 bases; junction bases outside the gene matches: 9. The germline CDR1 and CDR2 sequences are MDHEN and SYDVKM. The CDR3 runs 15 residues. This CDR3 reads CASNIRGQGDQPQHF. DNA of the CDR3: TGTGCCAGCAATATTCGGGGACAGGGGGACCAGCCCCAGCATTTT.

The rearrangement uses TRBV28 and TRBJ2-2, with D perhaps given as TRBD1 or TRBD2 (5 bases each). Looked up from germline, CDR1 is MDHEN and CDR2 is SYDVKM. The CDR3 spans 16 residues. V was clipped by 5 bases and J by 3 bases, with 16 bases between them. CDR3 sequence reads: CASSRRRGVDTGELFF. The CDR3 DNA sequence: TGTGCCAGCAGTCGGCGTCGGGGCGTGGACACCGGGGAGCTGTTTTTT.

The J gene is TRBJ2-7, the V gene TRBV7-8, with TRBD1 as a possible D gene (5 bases). The V gene's germline CDR1 is SGHVS and CDR2 FQNEAQ. The CDR3 sequence is 13 residues long. Trimming cost V 5 bases and J 5 bases, with 13 bases left between them. CDR3 loop: CASSQNRGNEQYF. CDR3 nucleotides: TGTGCCAGCAGCCAAAATAGGGGCAACGAGCAGTACTTC.

The chain employs TRBV25-1 and TRBJ2-7, with unresolved D. Looked up from germline, CDR1 is MGHDK and CDR2 is SYGVNS. Trimming removed 3 bases from V and 2 bases from J, with 8 bases in between. There are 13 residues in the CDR3. The CDR3 sequence is CASSEGKPYEQYF. DNA for the CDR3: TGTGCCAGCAGTGAGGGCAAGCCCTACGAGCAGTACTTC.

The chain is built from TRBV6-4 and TRBJ2-1; 10 bases are a match to TRBD2. The CDR3 loop spans 14 amino acids. The ends lost 8 bases at V and 9 bases at J; junction bases unmatched: 10. Germline V gives CDR1 MRHNA, CDR2 SNTAGT. The DNA for the CDR3 is TGTGCCAGCTCCCTAGCGGGAGCAACCGGTGAGCAGTTCTTC. This sequence encodes CASSLAGATGEQFF.

V gene TRBV7-9 combines with J gene TRBJ2-7; weak D call: TRBD1 (5 bases). The CDR3 has 14 amino acids. Germline CDR1 is SEHNR and CDR2 is FQNEAQ (reference sequence). The V gene lost 6 bases and the J gene lost 3 bases, with 15 bases spanning the gap. CDR3 amino acids: CASRLGQTHYEQYF. CDR3 nucleotide sequence: TGTGCCAGCAGGTTGGGGCAAACTCACTACGAGCAGTACTTC.

V usage is TRBV18 and J usage is TRBJ2-1; D is uncertain. The length of the CDR3 is 11 residues. From germline, CDR1 is KGHSH and CDR2 LQKENI. Trimming removed 3 bases from V and 8 bases from J, with 5 bases in between. The CDR3 bases are TGTGCCAGCTCACCCCGTTATGAGCAGTTCTTC. This translates into CASSPRYEQFF.

Concerning this clone itself: At the DNA level, this CDR3 is encoded by other sequences in the same sample as well. The gene calls are TRBV5-1 and TRBJ2-7, with 10 bases lining up with TRBD2. V shed 4 bases, J shed 1 base, and the junction held 5 bases outside the gene matches. The CDR3 length is 15 residues. CDR1 SGHRS and CDR2 YFSETQ come from the germline V gene. The CDR3 spells CASSPGLAASYEQYF. The CDR3 DNA sequence: TGCGCCAGCAGCCCCGGACTAGCGGCATCCTACGAGCAGTACTTC.

The gene calls are TRBV18 and TRBJ2-7; TRBD2 agrees at 7 bases. Unmatched junction bases numbered 9, after V lost 3 bases and J lost 1 base. The germline V gene encodes CDR1 KGHSH and CDR2 LQKENI. This CDR3 is 16 amino acids long. The CDR3 spells CASSPSLARYSYEQYF. Here the CDR3 DNA reads TGTGCCAGCTCACCCTCACTAGCGCGGTATTCCTACGAGCAGTACTTC.

J is TRBJ2-2 and V is TRBV9; TRBD2 matches 11 bases. The CDR3 sequence is 16 residues long. Germline CDR1 is SGDLS and CDR2 is YYNGEE. The J segment lost 8 bases and the V segment lost 1 base, leaving 7 bases of the junction unmatched. CDR3 in amino acids: CASSVLAGGPGGELFF. The CDR3 DNA is TGTGCCAGCAGCGTACTAGCGGGAGGACCCGGAGGGGAGCTGTTTTTT.

The rearrangement joins TRBV5-1 to TRBJ1-4, with D possibly being TRBD1 (5 bases). The germline V and J ends were trimmed by 1 base and 3 bases, with 10 bases remaining between them. The germline V gene encodes CDR1 SGHRS and CDR2 YFSETQ. This CDR3 spans 15 amino acids. CDR3 in amino acids: CASSLSGMSNEKLFF. The CDR3 DNA is TGCGCCAGCAGCTTGTCAGGGATGTCTAATGAAAAACTGTTTTTT. Based on the CDR3 plus reference TRBV5-1 and TRBJ1-4, the full variable domain is KAGVTQTPRYLIKTRGQQVTLSCSPISGHRSVSWYQQTPGQGLQFLFEYFSETQRNKGNFPGRFSGRQFSNSRSEMNVSTLELGDSALYLCASSLSGMSNEKLFFGSGTQLSVL.

The J gene is TRBJ1-5, the V gene TRBV28, with D possibly being TRBD1 (5 bases). The CDR3 has 15 amino acids. The V end was cut by 7 bases, the J end by 2 bases, with 15 bases between. Germline V gives CDR1 MDHEN, CDR2 SYDVKM. CDR3 sequence: CASNPGQGGNQPQHF. CDR3 nucleotide sequence: TGTGCCAGCAACCCGGGGCAGGGAGGCAATCAGCCCCAGCATTTT.